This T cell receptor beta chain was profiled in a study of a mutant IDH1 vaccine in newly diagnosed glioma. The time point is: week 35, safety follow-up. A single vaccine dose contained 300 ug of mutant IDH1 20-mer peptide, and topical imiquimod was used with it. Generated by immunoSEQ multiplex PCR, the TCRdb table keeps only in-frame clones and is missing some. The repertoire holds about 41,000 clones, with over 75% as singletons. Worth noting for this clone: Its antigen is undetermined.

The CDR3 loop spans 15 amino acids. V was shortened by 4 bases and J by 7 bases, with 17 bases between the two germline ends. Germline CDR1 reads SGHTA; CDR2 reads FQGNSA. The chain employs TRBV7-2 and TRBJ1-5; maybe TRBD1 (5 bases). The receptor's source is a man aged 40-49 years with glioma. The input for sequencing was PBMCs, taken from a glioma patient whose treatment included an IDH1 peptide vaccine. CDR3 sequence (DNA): TGTGCCAGCAGCTATGACGGGACTTTAGTACAGCCCCAGCATTTT. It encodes CASSYDGTLVQPQHF.